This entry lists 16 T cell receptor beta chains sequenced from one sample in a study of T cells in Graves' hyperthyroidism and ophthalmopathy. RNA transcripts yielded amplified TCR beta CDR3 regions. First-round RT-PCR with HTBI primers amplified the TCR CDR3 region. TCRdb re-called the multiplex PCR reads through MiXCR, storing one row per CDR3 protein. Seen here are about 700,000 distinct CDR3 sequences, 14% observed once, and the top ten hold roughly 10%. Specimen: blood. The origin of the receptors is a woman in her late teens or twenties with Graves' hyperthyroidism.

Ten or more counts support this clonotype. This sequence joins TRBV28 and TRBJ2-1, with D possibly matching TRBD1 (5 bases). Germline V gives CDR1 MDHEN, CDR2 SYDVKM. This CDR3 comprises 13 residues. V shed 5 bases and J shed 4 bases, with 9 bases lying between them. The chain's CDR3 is CASSVHRYNEQFF. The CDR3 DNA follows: TGTGCCAGCAGTGTCCACAGGTACAATGAGCAGTTCTTC.

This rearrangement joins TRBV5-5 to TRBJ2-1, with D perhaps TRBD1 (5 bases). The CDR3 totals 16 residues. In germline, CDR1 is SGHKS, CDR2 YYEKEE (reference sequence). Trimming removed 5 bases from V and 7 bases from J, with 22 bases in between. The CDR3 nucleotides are TGTGCCAGCAGTTGGGATGCCCCGGGCGCAGGGAATGAGCAGTTCTTC. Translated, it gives CASSWDAPGAGNEQFF.

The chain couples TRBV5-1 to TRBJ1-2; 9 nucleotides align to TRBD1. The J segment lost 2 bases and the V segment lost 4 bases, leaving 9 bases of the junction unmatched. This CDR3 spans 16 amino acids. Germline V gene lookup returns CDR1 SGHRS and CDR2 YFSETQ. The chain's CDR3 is CASSSSSGTGNYGYTF. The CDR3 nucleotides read TGCGCCAGCAGCAGCTCGTCCGGGACAGGGAACTATGGCTACACCTTC.

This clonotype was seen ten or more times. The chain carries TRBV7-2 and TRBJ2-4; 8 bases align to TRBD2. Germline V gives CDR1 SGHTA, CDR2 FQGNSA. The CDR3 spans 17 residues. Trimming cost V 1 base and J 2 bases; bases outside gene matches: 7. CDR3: CASSLVRTSFTKNIQYF. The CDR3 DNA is TGTGCCAGCAGCTTAGTTAGGACTAGCTTTACCAAAAACATTCAGTACTTC.

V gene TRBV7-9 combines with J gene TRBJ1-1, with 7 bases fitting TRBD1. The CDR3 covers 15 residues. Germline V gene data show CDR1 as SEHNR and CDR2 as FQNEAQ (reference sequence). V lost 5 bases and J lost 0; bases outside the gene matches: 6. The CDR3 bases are TGTGCCAGCAGCCCGGGGACAGTTATGAACACTGAAGCTTTCTTT. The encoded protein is CASSPGTVMNTEAFF.

The CDR3 protein is CASSWGRGDYEQYF. DNA of the CDR3: TGTGCCAGCAGTTGGGGTCGAGGGGACTACGAGCAGTACTTC. The chain carries TRBV6-1 and TRBJ2-7; D may match TRBD1 or TRBD2 (5 bases each). The CDR3 has 14 amino acids. The germline V gene encodes CDR1 MNHNS and CDR2 SASEGT. V was cut by 5 bases and J by 3 bases, with 14 bases left in between.

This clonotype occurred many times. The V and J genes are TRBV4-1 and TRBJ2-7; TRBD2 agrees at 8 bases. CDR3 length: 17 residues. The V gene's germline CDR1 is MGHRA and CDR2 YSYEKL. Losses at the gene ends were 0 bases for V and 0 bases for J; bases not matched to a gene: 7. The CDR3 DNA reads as TGCGCCAGCAGCCAAGATCGCGGGAGGACACTCTCCTACGAGCAGTACTTC. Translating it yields CASSQDRGRTLSYEQYF.

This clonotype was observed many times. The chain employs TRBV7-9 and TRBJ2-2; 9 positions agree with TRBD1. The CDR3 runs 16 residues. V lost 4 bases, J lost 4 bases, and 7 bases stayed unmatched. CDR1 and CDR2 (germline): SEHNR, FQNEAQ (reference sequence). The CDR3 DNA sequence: TGTGCCAGCAGCTCCAGGACAGGGGCGGGCACCGGGGAGCTGTTTTTT. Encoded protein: CASSSRTGAGTGELFF.

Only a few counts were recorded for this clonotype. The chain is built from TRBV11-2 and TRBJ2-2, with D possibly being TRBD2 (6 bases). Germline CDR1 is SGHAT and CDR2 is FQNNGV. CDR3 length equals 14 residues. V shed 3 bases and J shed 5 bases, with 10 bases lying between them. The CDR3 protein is CASSFGSGTGELFF. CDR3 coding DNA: TGTGCCAGCAGCTTTGGGAGCGGGACCGGGGAGCTGTTTTTT. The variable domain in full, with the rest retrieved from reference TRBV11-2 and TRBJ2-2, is EAGVAQSPRYKIIEKRQSVAFWCNPISGHATLYWYQQILGQGPKLLIQFQNNGVVDDSQLPKDRFSAERLKGVDSTLKIQPAKLEDSAVYLCASSFGSGTGELFFGEGSRLTVL.

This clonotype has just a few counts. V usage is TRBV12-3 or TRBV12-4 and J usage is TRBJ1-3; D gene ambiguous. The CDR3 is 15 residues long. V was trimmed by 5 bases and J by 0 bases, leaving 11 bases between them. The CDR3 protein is CASSSFRHSGNTIYF. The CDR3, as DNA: TGTGCCAGCAGTAGTTTCAGGCACTCTGGAAACACCATATATTTT.

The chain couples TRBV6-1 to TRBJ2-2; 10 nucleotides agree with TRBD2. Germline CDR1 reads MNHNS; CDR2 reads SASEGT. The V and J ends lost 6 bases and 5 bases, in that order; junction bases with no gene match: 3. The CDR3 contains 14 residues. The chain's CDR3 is CASRAGGVTGELFF. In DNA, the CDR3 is TGTGCCAGCAGAGCGGGAGGGGTGACCGGGGAGCTGTTTTTT.

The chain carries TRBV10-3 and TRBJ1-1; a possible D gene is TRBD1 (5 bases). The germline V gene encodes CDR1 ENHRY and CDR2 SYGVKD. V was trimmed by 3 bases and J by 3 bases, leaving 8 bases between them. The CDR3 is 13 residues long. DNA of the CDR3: TGTGCCATCAGTGACGCGGGGGACACTGAAGCTTTCTTT. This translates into CAISDAGDTEAFF.

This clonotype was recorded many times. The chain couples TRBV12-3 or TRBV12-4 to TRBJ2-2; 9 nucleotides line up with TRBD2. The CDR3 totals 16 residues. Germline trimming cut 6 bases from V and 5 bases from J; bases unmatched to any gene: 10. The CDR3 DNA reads TGTGCCAGCAGACTTCTAGCGGGAAGAGGGACCGGGGAGCTGTTTTTT. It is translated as CASRLLAGRGTGELFF.

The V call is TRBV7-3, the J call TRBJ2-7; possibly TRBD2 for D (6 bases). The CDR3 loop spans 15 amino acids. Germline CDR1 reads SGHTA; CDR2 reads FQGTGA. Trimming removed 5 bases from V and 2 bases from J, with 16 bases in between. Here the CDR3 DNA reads TGTGCCAGCAGCCGATCGGGGGAACGGACCTACGAGCAGTACTTC. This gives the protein CASSRSGERTYEQYF.

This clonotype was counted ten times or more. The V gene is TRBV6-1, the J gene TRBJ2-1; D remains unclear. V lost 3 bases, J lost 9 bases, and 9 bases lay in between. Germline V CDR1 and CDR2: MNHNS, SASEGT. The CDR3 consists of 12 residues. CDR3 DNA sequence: TGTGCCAGCAGTGATCTGTTCGCTGAGCAGTTCTTC. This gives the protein CASSDLFAEQFF.

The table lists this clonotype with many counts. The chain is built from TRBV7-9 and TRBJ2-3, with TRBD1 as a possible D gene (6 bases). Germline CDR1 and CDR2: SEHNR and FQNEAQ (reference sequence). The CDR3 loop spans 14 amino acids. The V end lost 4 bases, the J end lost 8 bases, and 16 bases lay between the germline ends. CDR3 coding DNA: TGTGCCAGCAGCTCCATTACAGGGTACAGTACGCAGTATTTT. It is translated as CASSSITGYSTQYF.